The 19 T cell receptor beta chains below all came from one sample that was sequenced in a study of graft-versus-host responses after intestinal transplantation. Their cognate antigens are unknown. Sequenced by immunoSEQ multiplex PCR; TCRdb stores in-frame clones only, minus some. The table has around 78,000 clones, about nine tenths seen once. The specimen comprised unstimulated CD8+ T cells sorted from spleen or lymph node cells, sampled before transplant. The origin of the receptors is a human donor who was the organ donor for an intestinal transplant.

The rearrangement joins TRBV7-8 to TRBJ2-1; TRBD2 agrees at 8 bases. Germline values: CDR1 SGHVS, CDR2 FQNEAQ. This CDR3 comprises 16 residues. V dropped 3 bases and J dropped 3; count of bases not matched to a gene: 7. The CDR3 DNA follows: TGTGCCAGCAGCTTTACCGGGACTAGTCTCTACAATGAGCAGTTCTTC. The encoded protein is CASSFTGTSLYNEQFF.

This sequence joins TRBV5-1 and TRBJ1-6; D gene ambiguous. CDR3 size: 20 residues. Germline CDR1 and CDR2: SGHRS and YFSETQ. The ends were cut back, 0 bases at V and 0 bases at J, with 19 bases in the middle. The CDR3 is CASSLEGLPTSGSYNSPLHF. For the CDR3, the DNA is TGCGCCAGCAGCTTGGAGGGCCTCCCCACCTCGGGCTCCTATAATTCACCCCTCCACTTT.

This clone was counted between two and nine times. This rearrangement joins TRBV6-1 to TRBJ2-7; 9 bases line up with TRBD1. The length of the CDR3 is 13 residues. In germline, CDR1 is MNHNS, CDR2 SASEGT. The trim removed 5 bases at V and 3 bases at J, leaving 2 bases unmatched. Here the CDR3 DNA reads TGTGCCAGCAGTACAGGGGGCCTCTACGAGCAGTACTTC. Its translation: CASSTGGLYEQYF.

The chain uses TRBV19 and TRBJ2-2; D ambiguous. Per the germline V gene, CDR1 is LNHDA and CDR2 is SQIVND (reference sequence). This CDR3 contains 12 residues. Trimming took 5 bases from V and 4 from J, leaving 5 bases between them. CDR3 region: CASSLVTGELFF. Written as DNA, the CDR3 is TGTGCCAGTAGTCTCGTCACCGGGGAGCTGTTTTTT. The variable domain in full, completed from reference TRBV19 and TRBJ2-2, reads DGGITQSPKYLFRKEGQNVTLSCEQNLNHDAMYWYRQDPGQGLRLIYYSQIVNDFQKGDIAEGYSVSREKKESFPLTVTSAQKNPTAFYLCASSLVTGELFFGEGSRLTVL.

This sequence joins TRBV10-2 and TRBJ2-7; D gene uncertain. The germline V gene has CDR1 WSHSY and CDR2 SAAADI. The CDR3 is 11 residues long. Trimming stripped 3 bases from V and 5 bases from J, with 5 bases between. The CDR3 nucleotides read TGCGCCAGCAGTGATATCGACGAGCAGTACTTC. Protein product: CASSDIDEQYF.

This clone was recorded at least ten times. This sequence joins TRBV21-1 and TRBJ1-2. TRBV21-1 is a pseudogene. The CDR3 sequence is 16 residues long. CDR3 in amino acids: CASRAPFRALGYGYTF. CDR3 DNA: TGTGCCAGCAGGGCTCCCTTTAGGGCTTTGGGCTATGGCTACACCTTC.

The rearrangement joins TRBV5-4 to TRBJ1-3, with 7 nucleotides matching TRBD1. This CDR3 region has 13 residues. Germline CDR1 SGHNT, CDR2 YYREEE (reference sequence). V trimming: 4 bases; J trimming: 8 bases; junction bases outside the gene matches: 6. The CDR3 DNA sequence: TGTGCCAGCAGCCTCCCAGGGGGAGACACCATATATTTT. Translating gives CASSLPGGDTIYF.

The chain is built from TRBV7-9 and TRBJ1-1; perhaps TRBD1 as D (6 bases). The CDR3 runs to 15 residues. V was shortened by 5 bases and J by 4 bases, with 17 bases between the two germline ends. Germline V gives CDR1 SEHNR, CDR2 FQNEAQ (reference sequence). CDR3 in DNA: TGTGCCAGCAGCGGACGACAGGCGGGGGGCACTGAAGCTTTCTTT. Translation gives CASSGRQAGGTEAFF.

This clone turned up a few times. Other DNA sequences within the sample encode an identical CDR3. The chain joins TRBV5-1 to TRBJ1-1; a weak D match, TRBD1 (6 bases). Germline CDR1 SGHRS, CDR2 YFSETQ. The CDR3 runs to 15 residues. V lost 0 bases to trimming and J lost 1 base, with 10 bases between them. This chain's CDR3 is CASSLAPGQNTEAFF. The CDR3, as DNA: TGCGCCAGCAGCTTGGCACCGGGACAGAACACTGAAGCTTTCTTT.

In regard to this clone: The sample has other DNA sequences that encode this CDR3 too. V and J are TRBV6-4 and TRBJ2-3; TRBD1 matches at 10 bases. V lost 3 bases and J lost 4; bases outside the gene matches: 1. There are 14 residues in the CDR3. Germline CDR1 reads MRHNA; CDR2 reads SNTAGT. The CDR3 sequence: CASSEGQGADTQYF. The CDR3 DNA sequence: TGTGCCAGCAGTGAAGGACAGGGGGCAGATACGCAGTATTTT.

The chain has TRBV7-9 and TRBJ1-1; tentatively, D is TRBD1 (6 bases). Trimming left V 4 bases short and J 1 base short, with 13 bases between. The CDR3 length is 15 residues. Germline-derived CDR1 and CDR2 are SEHNR and FQNEAQ (reference sequence). DNA for the CDR3: TGTGCCAGCAGCTGGCGGGGGGCGGGGAACACTGAAGCTTTCTTT. Protein sequence: CASSWRGAGNTEAFF.

Details on this clone: The junction differs from germline at one of its ends, possibly a read error. The V call is TRBV6-1, the J call TRBJ2-7; D may be TRBD2 (6 bases). CDR1 and CDR2 from the germline V gene are MNHNS and SASEGT. This CDR3 is built from 11 residues. CDR3 protein: CASSWDSSRDF. The DNA for the CDR3 is TGTGCCAGCAGTTGGGACTCATCTAGGGACTTC.

The chain has TRBV29-1 and TRBJ2-1; no reliable D call. This CDR3 comprises 15 residues. The germline V gene encodes CDR1 SQVTM and CDR2 ANQGSEA. V was trimmed by 4 bases and J by 0 bases, leaving 13 bases between them. CDR3 region: CSVVGIPGSYNEQFF. The CDR3 coding sequence is TGCAGCGTTGTGGGGATTCCGGGCTCCTACAATGAGCAGTTCTTC.

This clone was recorded once. Other DNA sequences in this sample translate to the same CDR3. The chain is built from TRBV5-1 and TRBJ1-5; no firm D call. The CDR3 contains 13 residues. V dropped 2 bases and J dropped 6 bases, with 9 bases sitting between them. Germline loops: CDR1 SGHRS, CDR2 YFSETQ. CDR3 in DNA: TGCGCCAGCAGCTTAGCTGGCGGTCAGCCCCAGCATTTT. Translated, it gives CASSLAGGQPQHF.

The rearrangement links TRBV19 to TRBJ2-1; 9 bases are shared with TRBD2. In germline, CDR1 is LNHDA, CDR2 SQIVND (reference sequence). V shed 0 bases, J shed 4 bases, and the junction held 1 base outside the gene matches. The CDR3 length is 15 residues. For the CDR3, the DNA is TGTGCCAGTAGTATAGATGCGGGGGGGTACAATGAGCAGTTCTTC. Translation gives CASSIDAGGYNEQFF. Complete variable domain (other parts from reference TRBV19 and TRBJ2-1): DGGITQSPKYLFRKEGQNVTLSCEQNLNHDAMYWYRQDPGQGLRLIYYSQIVNDFQKGDIAEGYSVSREKKESFPLTVTSAQKNPTAFYLCASSIDAGGYNEQFFGPGTRLTVL.

The rearrangement links TRBV27 to TRBJ2-3, with no clear D. Trimming pared 6 bases from V and 2 bases from J, leaving 9 bases between. The CDR3 consists of 13 residues. In germline, CDR1 is MNHEY, CDR2 SMNVEV (reference sequence). The CDR3 coding sequence is TGTGCCAGCAGACCCCTTAACACAGATACGCAGTATTTT. It encodes CASRPLNTDTQYF.

This rearrangement joins TRBV29-1 to TRBJ1-2; weak D call: TRBD1 (5 bases). Per germline, CDR1 SQVTM and CDR2 ANQGSEA. CDR3 length: 11 amino acids. Trimming removed 5 bases at V and 8 bases at J, with 12 bases between. The CDR3 loop reads CSVMSWGGYTF. CDR3 DNA sequence: TGCAGCGTTATGAGTTGGGGGGGCTACACCTTC.

The chain uses TRBV27 and TRBJ1-6; TRBD1 might be the D (6 bases). The CDR3 length is 16 residues. The germline V gene has CDR1 MNHEY and CDR2 SMNVEV (reference sequence). V lost 3 bases and J 0 bases, leaving 9 bases between the germline ends. DNA for the CDR3: TGTGCCAGCAGTTTTAAGGGGGGCTCCTATAATTCACCCCTCCACTTT. It is translated as CASSFKGGSYNSPLHF.

J is TRBJ1-2 and V is TRBV29-1; D is perhaps TRBD1 (5 bases). The V and J ends lost 7 bases and 2 bases respectively, with 17 bases between them. The germline V gene encodes CDR1 SQVTM and CDR2 ANQGSEA. The CDR3 sequence is 14 residues long. The CDR3 here is CSGTGAAENYGYTF. The CDR3 DNA sequence: TGCAGCGGCACCGGGGCAGCAGAGAACTATGGCTACACCTTC.